Below are 21 T cell receptor beta chains sequenced from a single sample in a study of cytotoxic CD8 clonotypes in ibrutinib-treated CLL. Measured with immunoSEQ multiplex PCR; TCRdb has only the in-frame clones, and not every one. The sample has over 65,000 clones; about two thirds are singletons. The starting material was PBMCs, obtained after 12 months of ibrutinib treatment. All receptors derive from a human donor with chronic lymphocytic leukemia.

The V gene is TRBV6-5, the J gene TRBJ2-3; TRBD2 matches 8 bases. Germline CDR1 MNHEY, CDR2 SVGAGI. This CDR3 contains 14 residues. The V and J ends lost 6 bases and 4 bases, in that order; junction bases with no gene match: 6. Here the CDR3 DNA reads TGTGCCAGCAGAACGCCGGGGGGGGCAGATACGCAGTATTTT. Protein product: CASRTPGGADTQYF.

The chain is built from TRBV5-1 and TRBJ2-2; 7 bases agree with TRBD1. Germline CDR1 and CDR2: SGHRS and YFSETQ. The CDR3 is 14 residues long. J was trimmed by 3 bases and V by 4 bases; bases with no gene match: 3. CDR3 amino acids: CASSPGQDTGELFF. The CDR3 region has the DNA TGCGCCAGCAGCCCTGGACAGGACACCGGGGAGCTGTTTTTT.

This chain links TRBV4-1 with TRBJ1-2; 8 bases fit TRBD1. The V gene's germline CDR1 is MGHRA and CDR2 YSYEKL. J was trimmed by 7 bases and V by 4 bases; bases with no gene match: 5. There are 13 residues in the CDR3. CDR3 amino acids: CASSRRTGSGYTF. CDR3 in DNA: TGCGCCAGCAGCCGCAGGACAGGGTCTGGCTACACCTTC.

The rearrangement links TRBV7-9 to TRBJ2-5; 8 nucleotides line up with TRBD1. V shed 5 bases, J shed 5 bases, and the junction held 4 bases outside the gene matches. The CDR3 is made up of 13 amino acids. Germline CDR1 SEHNR, CDR2 FQNEAQ (reference sequence). This CDR3 is CASSRRQGETQYF. Written as DNA, the CDR3 is TGTGCCAGCAGCCGGAGACAGGGGGAGACCCAGTACTTC.

This chain links TRBV28 with TRBJ2-3; D is perhaps TRBD2 (7 bases). This CDR3 is built from 16 residues. The germline gives CDR1 MDHEN, CDR2 SYDVKM. Trimming took 7 bases from V and 8 from J, leaving 25 bases between them. DNA of the CDR3: TGTGCCAGCACCGAGGGGGGGGGTAGGTACACGGGTACGCAGTATTTT. This sequence encodes CASTEGGGRYTGTQYF.

V and J are TRBV9 and TRBJ1-1; 8 bases are shared with TRBD1. Germline trimming cut 4 bases from V and 2 bases from J; bases unmatched to any gene: 4. The CDR3 covers 14 residues. CDR1 is SGDLS and CDR2 is YYNGEE in the germline V gene. CDR3 loop: CASSPDRGNTEAFF. The CDR3 DNA is TGTGCCAGCAGCCCAGACAGGGGAAACACTGAAGCTTTCTTT.

V is TRBV7-2 and J is TRBJ1-2; D is perhaps TRBD1 (6 bases). Germline V lookup: CDR1 SGHTA, CDR2 FQGNSA. V lost 5 bases, J lost 2 bases, and 21 bases lay in between. There are 17 residues in the CDR3. The chain's CDR3 is CASSRGGTYIGNYGYTF. The CDR3 coding sequence is TGTGCCAGCAGCCGCGGCGGGACATATATAGGAAACTATGGCTACACCTTC.

V and J are TRBV7-6 and TRBJ1-6; no clear D gene. Trimming took off 4 bases at V and 7 bases at J, with 5 bases between the two ends. The CDR3 covers 12 residues. CDR1 is SGHVS and CDR2 is FNYEAQ in the germline V gene. The CDR3 sequence: CASSSKNSPLHF. The DNA of the CDR3 is TGTGCCAGCAGCTCAAAAAATTCACCCCTCCACTTT.

The chain couples TRBV6-5 to TRBJ2-5; no reliable D call. CDR3 length: 14 amino acids. Germline values: CDR1 MNHEY, CDR2 SVGAGI. V lost 2 bases and J lost 7, with 14 bases in between. The CDR3, as DNA: TGTGCCAGCAGTTACGGTTCGGACGTCGCGACCCAGTACTTC. Its translation: CASSYGSDVATQYF.

This chain connects TRBV5-4 to TRBJ2-5; TRBD2 is a possible D gene (6 bases). This CDR3 spans 16 amino acids. Trimming pared 4 bases from V and 2 bases from J, leaving 18 bases between. Germline-derived CDR1 and CDR2 are SGHNT and YYREEE (reference sequence). DNA for the CDR3: TGTGCCAGCAGCGACATACCAACGACTAGGCAAGAGACCCAGTACTTC. Its protein product is CASSDIPTTRQETQYF.

In this sample, this clone turned up a few times. The chain has TRBV7-2 and TRBJ2-3; 7 positions agree with TRBD2. From germline, CDR1 is SGHTA and CDR2 FQGNSA. The CDR3 is made up of 14 amino acids. V gave up 4 bases and J gave up 8 bases; unmatched junction bases: 9. The CDR3 loop reads CASSSSGSGATQYF. The CDR3 region has the DNA TGTGCCAGCAGCTCTAGCGGATCCGGGGCTACGCAGTATTTT. The variable domain in full, completed from reference TRBV7-2 and TRBJ2-3, reads GAGVSQSPSNKVTEKGKDVELRCDPISGHTALYWYRQSLGQGLEFLIYFQGNSAPDKSGLPSDRFSAERTGGSVSTLTIQRTQQEDSAVYLCASSSSGSGATQYFGPGTRLTVL.

The rearrangement uses TRBV28 and TRBJ2-7; TRBD1 matches at 12 bases. V shed 3 bases and J 5 bases; nucleotides not matched to a gene: 5. The CDR3 is made up of 15 amino acids. CDR1 MDHEN and CDR2 SYDVKM come from the germline V gene. The CDR3 sequence: CASSFAGTGGNEQYF. The CDR3 DNA reads as TGTGCCAGCAGTTTCGCGGGGACAGGGGGCAACGAGCAGTACTTC.

The chain uses TRBV6-5 and TRBJ1-5; D uncertain. V was shortened by 8 bases and J by 7 bases, with 15 bases between the two germline ends. The length of the CDR3 is 13 residues. Looked up from germline, CDR1 is MNHEY and CDR2 is SVGAGI. CDR3 residues: CASGRTLGQPQHF. The CDR3 coding sequence is TGTGCCAGCGGACGGACCCTCGGGCAGCCCCAGCATTTT.

This chain links TRBV27 with TRBJ1-1; weak D call: TRBD1 (5 bases). Looked up from germline, CDR1 is MNHEY and CDR2 is SMNVEV (reference sequence). The CDR3 is made up of 17 amino acids. V gave up 2 bases and J gave up 3 bases, with 19 bases separating them. The CDR3 DNA follows: TGTGCCAGCAGTTTAGTATGGGGGGTCAAGCGAGACACTGAAGCTTTCTTT. This codes for CASSLVWGVKRDTEAFF.

Many counts were recorded for this clone. This sequence joins TRBV6-5 and TRBJ2-1; 9 bases agree with TRBD2. The CDR3 consists of 15 residues. Germline lookup yields CDR1 MNHEY and CDR2 SVGAGI. The trim removed 6 bases at V and 8 bases at J, leaving 11 bases unmatched. The CDR3 region is CASSPFGTSLYEQFF. CDR3 DNA: TGTGCCAGCAGCCCCTTTGGGACTAGCTTGTATGAGCAGTTCTTC.

The CDR3: CASSHRDKGYNEQFF. In DNA, the CDR3 is TGTGCCAGCAGCCACCGGGACAAGGGATACAATGAGCAGTTCTTC. J is TRBJ2-1 and V is TRBV13, with a possible D match to TRBD1 (6 bases). Trimming pared 5 bases from V and 4 bases from J, leaving 15 bases between. The CDR3 covers 15 residues. Germline CDR1 reads PRHDT; CDR2 reads FYEKMQ (reference sequence).

The V call is TRBV7-2, the J call TRBJ1-5; 7 bases match TRBD1. Germline V lookup: CDR1 SGHTA, CDR2 FQGNSA. The CDR3 consists of 15 residues. The trim removed 2 bases at V and 4 bases at J, leaving 5 bases unmatched. CDR3 sequence: CASSLRSGGNQPQHF. CDR3 bases: TGTGCCAGCAGCTTAAGGTCAGGGGGAAATCAGCCCCAGCATTTT.

The J gene is TRBJ2-2, the V gene TRBV7-2, with no clear D. V lost 5 bases and J 6 bases, leaving 7 bases between the germline ends. CDR1 is SGHTA and CDR2 is FQGNSA in the germline V gene. The CDR3 has 12 amino acids. The CDR3 region has the DNA TGTGCCAGCAGCACACCTCCCGGGGAGCTGTTTTTT. Its protein is CASSTPPGELFF.

The chain uses TRBV5-6 and TRBJ2-7; D assignment may be TRBD1 or TRBD2 (5 bases each). Germline V gives CDR1 SGHDT, CDR2 YYEEEE. The CDR3 runs to 15 residues. V gave up 4 bases and J gave up 3 bases, with 17 bases separating them. CDR3 residues: CASSAKNRGVYEQYF. The CDR3 DNA reads TGTGCCAGCAGCGCCAAAAACCGGGGCGTCTACGAGCAGTACTTC.

This clone was observed a handful of times. The chain has TRBV11-2 and TRBJ1-4; the D is unclear. CDR1 is SGHAT, CDR2 FQNNGV, per germline. This CDR3 region has 13 residues. V lost 5 bases and J 8 bases, leaving 12 bases between the germline ends. In nucleotides, the CDR3 is TGTGCCAGCAGCCCCCCGGGCCTCGAAAAACTGTTTTTT. It translates to CASSPPGLEKLFF.

The chain uses TRBV10-3 and TRBJ2-5; 13 positions match TRBD2. Germline CDR1 reads ENHRY; CDR2 reads SYGVKD. The V gene end was trimmed by 10 bases and the J gene end by 4 bases; junction bases not matched to a gene: 9. The CDR3 is 15 residues long. CDR3 DNA sequence: TGTGCCACACTAGCGGGGGGGCTGAATCGAGAGACCCAGTACTTC. This encodes CATLAGGLNRETQYF.